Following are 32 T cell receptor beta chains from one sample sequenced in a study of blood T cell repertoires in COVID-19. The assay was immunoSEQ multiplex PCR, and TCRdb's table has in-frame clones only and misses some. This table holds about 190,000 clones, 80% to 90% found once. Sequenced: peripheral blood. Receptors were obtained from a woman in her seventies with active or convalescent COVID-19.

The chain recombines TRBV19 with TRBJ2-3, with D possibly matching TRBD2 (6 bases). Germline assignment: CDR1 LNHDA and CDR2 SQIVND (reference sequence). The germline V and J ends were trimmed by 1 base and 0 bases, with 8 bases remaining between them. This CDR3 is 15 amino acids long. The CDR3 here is CASSIGGTSTDTQYF. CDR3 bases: TGTGCCAGTAGTATAGGGGGGACTAGCACAGATACGCAGTATTTT.

In DNA, the CDR3 is TGTGCCAGCAGCTTCGCGGGGGGACAGAGCACCGGGGAGCTGTTTTTT. Protein sequence: CASSFAGGQSTGELFF. The V and J genes are TRBV9 and TRBJ2-2, with TRBD2 as a possible D gene (8 bases). The length of the CDR3 is 16 residues. Germline V gene sequence: CDR1 SGDLS, CDR2 YYNGEE. V was pared by 4 bases and J by 4 bases, with 17 bases between.

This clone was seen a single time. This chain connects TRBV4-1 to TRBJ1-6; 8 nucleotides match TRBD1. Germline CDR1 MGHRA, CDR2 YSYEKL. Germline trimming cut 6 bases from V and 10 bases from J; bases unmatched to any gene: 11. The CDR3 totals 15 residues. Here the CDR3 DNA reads TGCGCCAGCAGAAATGCCGGGACAGGAGCCTCACCCCTCCACTTT. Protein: CASRNAGTGASPLHF.

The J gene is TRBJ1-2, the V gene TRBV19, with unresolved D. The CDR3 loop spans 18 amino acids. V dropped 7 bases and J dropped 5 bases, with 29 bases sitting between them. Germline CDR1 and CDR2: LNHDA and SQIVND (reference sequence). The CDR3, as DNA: TGTGCCAGTACCGACCTCCCAGGCCGGGATCGAAGGGATTATGGCTACACCTTC. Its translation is CASTDLPGRDRRDYGYTF. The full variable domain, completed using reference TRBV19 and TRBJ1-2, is DGGITQSPKYLFRKEGQNVTLSCEQNLNHDAMYWYRQDPGQGLRLIYYSQIVNDFQKGDIAEGYSVSREKKESFPLTVTSAQKNPTAFYLCASTDLPGRDRRDYGYTFGSGTRLTVV.

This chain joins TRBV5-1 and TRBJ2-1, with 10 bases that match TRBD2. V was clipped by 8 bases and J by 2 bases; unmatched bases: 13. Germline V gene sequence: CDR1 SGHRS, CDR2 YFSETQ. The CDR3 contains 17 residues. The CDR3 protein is CASRLAGGAQAYNEQFF. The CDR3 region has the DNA TGCGCCAGTAGATTAGCGGGAGGAGCCCAAGCCTACAATGAGCAGTTCTTC.

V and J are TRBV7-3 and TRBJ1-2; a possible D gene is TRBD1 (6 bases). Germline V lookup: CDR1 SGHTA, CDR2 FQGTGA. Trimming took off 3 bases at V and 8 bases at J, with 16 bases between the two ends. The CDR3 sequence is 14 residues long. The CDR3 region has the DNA TGTGCCAGCAGCTTTTCACAGGGAATCGGCGGCTACACCTTC. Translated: CASSFSQGIGGYTF.

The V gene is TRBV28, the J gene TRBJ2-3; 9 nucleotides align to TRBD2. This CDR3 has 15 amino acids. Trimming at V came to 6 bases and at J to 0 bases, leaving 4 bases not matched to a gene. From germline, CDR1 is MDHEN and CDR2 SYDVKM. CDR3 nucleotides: TGTGCCAGCAGAGTAGCGGGAGCCAGCACAGATACGCAGTATTTT. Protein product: CASRVAGASTDTQYF.

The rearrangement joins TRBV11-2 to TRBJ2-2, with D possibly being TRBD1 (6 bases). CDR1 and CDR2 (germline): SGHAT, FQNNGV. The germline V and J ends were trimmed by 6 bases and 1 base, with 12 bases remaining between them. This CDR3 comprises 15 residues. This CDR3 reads CASRRPGQNTGELFF. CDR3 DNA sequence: TGTGCCAGCAGACGTCCGGGACAGAACACCGGGGAGCTGTTTTTT.

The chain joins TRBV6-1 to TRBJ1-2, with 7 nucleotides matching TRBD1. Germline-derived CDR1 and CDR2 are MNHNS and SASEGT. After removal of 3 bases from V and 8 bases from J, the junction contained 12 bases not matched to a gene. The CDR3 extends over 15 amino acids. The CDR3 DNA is TGTGCCAGCAGTGATAAAATAGGAGGGGGCGGCGGCTACACCTTC. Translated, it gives CASSDKIGGGGGYTF.

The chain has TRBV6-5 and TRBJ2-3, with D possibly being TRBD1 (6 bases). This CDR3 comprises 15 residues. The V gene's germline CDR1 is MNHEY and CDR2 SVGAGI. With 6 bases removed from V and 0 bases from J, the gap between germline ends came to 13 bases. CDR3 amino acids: CASSRTATSTDTQYF. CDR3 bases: TGTGCCAGCAGCCGGACAGCAACTAGCACAGATACGCAGTATTTT.

The CDR3 nucleotides read TGCGCCAGCGCCCCACAGGGATCCCCCTACGAGCAGTACTTC. Its protein is CASAPQGSPYEQYF. The chain has TRBV5-1 and TRBJ2-7, with D perhaps TRBD1 (6 bases). The CDR3 sequence is 14 residues long. Trimming took 7 bases from V and 2 from J, leaving 16 bases between them. Germline V gives CDR1 SGHRS, CDR2 YFSETQ.

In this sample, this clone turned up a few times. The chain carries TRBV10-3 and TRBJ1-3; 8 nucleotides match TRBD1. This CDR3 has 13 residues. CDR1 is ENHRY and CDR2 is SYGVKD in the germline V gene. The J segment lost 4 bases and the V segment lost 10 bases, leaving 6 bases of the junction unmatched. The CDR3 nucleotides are TGTGCCACTCGAGACAGGGGAGGAAACACCATATATTTT. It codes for CATRDRGGNTIYF.

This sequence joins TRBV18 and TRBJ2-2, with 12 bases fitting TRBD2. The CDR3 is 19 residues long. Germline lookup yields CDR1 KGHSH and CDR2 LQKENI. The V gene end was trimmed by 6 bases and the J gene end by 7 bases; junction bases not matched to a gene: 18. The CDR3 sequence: CASSPLATTSGRDNGELFF. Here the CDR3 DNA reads TGTGCCAGCTCCCCGCTCGCGACGACTAGCGGGAGAGATAACGGGGAGCTGTTTTTT.

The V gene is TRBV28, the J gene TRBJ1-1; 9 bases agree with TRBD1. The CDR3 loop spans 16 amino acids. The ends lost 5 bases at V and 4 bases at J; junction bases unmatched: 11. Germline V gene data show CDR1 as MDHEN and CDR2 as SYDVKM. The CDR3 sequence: CASSEMTGGVGTEAFF. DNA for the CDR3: TGTGCCAGCAGTGAGATGACAGGGGGAGTGGGCACTGAAGCTTTCTTT.

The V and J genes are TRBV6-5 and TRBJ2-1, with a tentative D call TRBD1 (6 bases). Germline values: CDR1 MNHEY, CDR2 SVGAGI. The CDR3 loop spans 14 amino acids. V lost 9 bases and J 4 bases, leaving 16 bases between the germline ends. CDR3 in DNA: TGTGCCAGTTCTATGGACAGAAGTTACAATGAGCAGTTCTTC. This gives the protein CASSMDRSYNEQFF.

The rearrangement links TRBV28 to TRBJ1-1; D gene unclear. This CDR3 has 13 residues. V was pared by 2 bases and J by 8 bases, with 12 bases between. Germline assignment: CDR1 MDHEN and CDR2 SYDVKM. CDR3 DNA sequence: TGTGCCAGCAGTTTACCGGGTCGACGGGAAGCTTTCTTT. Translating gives CASSLPGRREAFF.

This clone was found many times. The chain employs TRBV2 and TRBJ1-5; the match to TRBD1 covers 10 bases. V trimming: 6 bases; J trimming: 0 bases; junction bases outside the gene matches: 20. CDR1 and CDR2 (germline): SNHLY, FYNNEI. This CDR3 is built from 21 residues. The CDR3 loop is CASSAGRSRTGGPYSNQPQHF. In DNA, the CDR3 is TGTGCCAGCAGCGCCGGCAGAAGTAGGACAGGGGGGCCTTATAGCAATCAGCCCCAGCATTTT.

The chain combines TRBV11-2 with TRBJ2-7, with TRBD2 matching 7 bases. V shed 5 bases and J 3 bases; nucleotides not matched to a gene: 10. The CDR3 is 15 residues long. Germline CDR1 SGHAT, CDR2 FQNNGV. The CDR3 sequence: CASSLGGSGFYEQYF. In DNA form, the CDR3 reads TGTGCCAGCAGCCTCGGGGGGTCCGGCTTCTACGAGCAGTACTTC.

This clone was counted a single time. The DNA of the CDR3 is TGTGCCACCAGTGACCGGACAGCTGGTGGCAATCAGCCCCAGCATTTT. Protein sequence: CATSDRTAGGNQPQHF. The V and J genes are TRBV24-1 and TRBJ1-5, with TRBD1 as a possible D gene (6 bases). The V gene's germline CDR1 is KGHDR and CDR2 SFDVKD. The CDR3 is 16 residues long. V was shortened by 4 bases and J by 2 bases, with 14 bases between the two germline ends.

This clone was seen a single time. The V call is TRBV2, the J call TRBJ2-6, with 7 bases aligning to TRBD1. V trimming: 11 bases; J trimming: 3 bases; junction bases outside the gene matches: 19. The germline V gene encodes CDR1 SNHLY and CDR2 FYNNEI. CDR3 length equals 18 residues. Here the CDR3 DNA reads TGTGCCTCACACCGATTGGGGACAGCGTTTGGTGGGGCCAACGTCCTGACTTTC. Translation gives CASHRLGTAFGGANVLTF.

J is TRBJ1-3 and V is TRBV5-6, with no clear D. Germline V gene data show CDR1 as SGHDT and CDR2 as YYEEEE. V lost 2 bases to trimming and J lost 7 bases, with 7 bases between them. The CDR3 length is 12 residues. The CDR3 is CASSFGLNTIYF. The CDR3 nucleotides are TGTGCCAGCAGCTTCGGACTGAACACCATATATTTT.

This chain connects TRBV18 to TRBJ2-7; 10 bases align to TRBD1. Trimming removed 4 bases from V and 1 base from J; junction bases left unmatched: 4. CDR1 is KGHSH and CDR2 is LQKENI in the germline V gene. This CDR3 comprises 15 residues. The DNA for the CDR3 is TGTGCCAGCTCACGCGGACAGGGGGGTTCCTACGAGCAGTACTTC. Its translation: CASSRGQGGSYEQYF.

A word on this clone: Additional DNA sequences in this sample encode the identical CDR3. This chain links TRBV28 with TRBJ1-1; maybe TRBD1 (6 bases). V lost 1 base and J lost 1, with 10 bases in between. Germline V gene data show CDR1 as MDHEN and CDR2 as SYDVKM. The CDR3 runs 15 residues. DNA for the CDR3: TGTGCCAGCAGTTTATCAGGGGCTGGGAACACTGAAGCTTTCTTT. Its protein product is CASSLSGAGNTEAFF.

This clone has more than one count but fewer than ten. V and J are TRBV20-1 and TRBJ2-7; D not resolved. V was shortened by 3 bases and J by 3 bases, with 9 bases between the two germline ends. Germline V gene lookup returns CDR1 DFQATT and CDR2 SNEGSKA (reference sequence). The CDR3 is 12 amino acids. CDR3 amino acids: CSASLRDYEQYF. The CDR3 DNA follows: TGCAGTGCTAGTCTTCGAGACTACGAGCAGTACTTC.

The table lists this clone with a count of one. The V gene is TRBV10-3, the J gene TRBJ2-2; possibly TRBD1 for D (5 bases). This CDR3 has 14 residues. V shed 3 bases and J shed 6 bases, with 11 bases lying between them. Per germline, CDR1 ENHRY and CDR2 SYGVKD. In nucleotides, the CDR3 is TGTGCCATCAGTGATAGTCAGGGTGCCGGGGAGCTGTTTTTT. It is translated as CAISDSQGAGELFF.

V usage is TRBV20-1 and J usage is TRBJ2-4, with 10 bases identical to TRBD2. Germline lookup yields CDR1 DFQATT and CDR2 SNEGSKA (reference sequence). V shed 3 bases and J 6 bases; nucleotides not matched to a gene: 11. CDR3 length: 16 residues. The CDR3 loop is CSASSLAGVSGNIQYF. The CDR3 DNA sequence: TGCAGTGCTAGTAGCCTAGCGGGAGTTAGCGGAAACATTCAGTACTTC.

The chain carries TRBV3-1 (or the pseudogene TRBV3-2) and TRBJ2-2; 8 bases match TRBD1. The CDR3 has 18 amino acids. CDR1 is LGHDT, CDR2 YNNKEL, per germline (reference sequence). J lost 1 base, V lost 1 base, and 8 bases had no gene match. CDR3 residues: CASSQGPFGQGNTGELFF. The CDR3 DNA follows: TGTGCCAGCAGCCAAGGCCCGTTTGGACAGGGGAACACCGGGGAGCTGTTTTTT.

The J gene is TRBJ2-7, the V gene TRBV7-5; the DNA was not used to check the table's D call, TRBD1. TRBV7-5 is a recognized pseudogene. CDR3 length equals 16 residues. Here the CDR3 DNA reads TGTGCCAGAAGCTTAGTAGTCCGGGACAGGGAGTCCGAGCAGTACTTC. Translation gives CARSLVVRDRESEQYF.

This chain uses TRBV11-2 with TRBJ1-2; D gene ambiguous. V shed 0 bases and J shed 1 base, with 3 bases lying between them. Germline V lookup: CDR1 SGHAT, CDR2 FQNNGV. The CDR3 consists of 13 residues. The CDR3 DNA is TGTGCCAGCAGCTTAGACGTTAACTATGGCTACACCTTC. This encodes CASSLDVNYGYTF.

In DNA form, the CDR3 reads TGTGCCAGCAGCTTCGTACTAGCGGCCTCCTACGAGCAGTACTTC. Encoded protein: CASSFVLAASYEQYF. The chain uses TRBV28 and TRBJ2-7; TRBD2 matches 8 bases. Germline V gene lookup returns CDR1 MDHEN and CDR2 SYDVKM. The CDR3 has 15 residues. The V segment lost 6 bases and the J segment 0 bases; nucleotides outside the gene matches: 7.

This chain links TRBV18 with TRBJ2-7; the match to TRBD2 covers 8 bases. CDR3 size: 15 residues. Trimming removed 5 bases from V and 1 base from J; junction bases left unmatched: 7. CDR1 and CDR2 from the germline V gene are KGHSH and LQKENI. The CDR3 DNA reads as TGTGCCAGCTCAGATATGCGGGAGGAGTCCTACGAGCAGTACTTC. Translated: CASSDMREESYEQYF. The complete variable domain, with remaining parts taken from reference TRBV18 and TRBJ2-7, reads NAGVMQNPRHLVRRRGQEARLRCSPMKGHSHVYWYRQLPEEGLKFMVYLQKENIIDESGMPKERFSAEFPKEGPSILRIQQVVRGDSAAYFCASSDMREESYEQYFGPGTRLTVT.

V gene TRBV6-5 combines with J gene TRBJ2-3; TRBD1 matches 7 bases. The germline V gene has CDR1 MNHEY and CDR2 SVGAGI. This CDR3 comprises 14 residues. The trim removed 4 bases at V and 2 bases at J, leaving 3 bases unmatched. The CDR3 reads CASSSGTDTDTQYF. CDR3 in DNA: TGTGCCAGCAGTTCCGGGACAGACACAGATACGCAGTATTTT.